The source of this T cell receptor (beta chain) is a study of blood T cell repertoires in COVID-19. Whole-study context: Samples of COVID-19 (acute and convalescent) were obtained from the United States, Italy and Spain. The analysed material was cDNA or gDNA that came from T cells, B-cell-depleted T cells, or PBMCs.

Original methodology: Estimated nucleated cell counts came from reference gene primer amplification. The protocol was immunoSEQ multiplex PCR, while the TCRdb copy is restricted to in-frame clones and leaves out a portion. The DNA was the basis for D and trimming; V, J and clone size are from that table. The repertoire holds some 100,000 clones, with under 90% as singletons. Germline V gives CDR1 SGHRS, CDR2 YFSETQ. V shed 4 bases, J shed 7 bases, and the junction held 6 bases outside the gene matches. The CDR3 is 15 residues long. The sequencing input was peripheral blood. The V gene is TRBV5-1, the J gene TRBJ2-4, with TRBD2 matching over 12 bases. This receptor was taken from a woman aged 45 to 65 with acute or convalescent COVID-19. CDR3 in amino acids: CASSPSGGAGNIQYF. The CDR3, as DNA: TGCGCCAGCAGCCCTAGCGGGGGGGCCGGGAACATTCAGTACTTC. Together with reference TRBV5-1 and TRBJ2-4, the CDR3 gives the full variable domain: KAGVTQTPRYLIKTRGQQVTLSCSPISGHRSVSWYQQTPGQGLQFLFEYFSETQRNKGNFPGRFSGRQFSNSRSEMNVSTLELGDSALYLCASSPSGGAGNIQYFGAGTRLSVL.